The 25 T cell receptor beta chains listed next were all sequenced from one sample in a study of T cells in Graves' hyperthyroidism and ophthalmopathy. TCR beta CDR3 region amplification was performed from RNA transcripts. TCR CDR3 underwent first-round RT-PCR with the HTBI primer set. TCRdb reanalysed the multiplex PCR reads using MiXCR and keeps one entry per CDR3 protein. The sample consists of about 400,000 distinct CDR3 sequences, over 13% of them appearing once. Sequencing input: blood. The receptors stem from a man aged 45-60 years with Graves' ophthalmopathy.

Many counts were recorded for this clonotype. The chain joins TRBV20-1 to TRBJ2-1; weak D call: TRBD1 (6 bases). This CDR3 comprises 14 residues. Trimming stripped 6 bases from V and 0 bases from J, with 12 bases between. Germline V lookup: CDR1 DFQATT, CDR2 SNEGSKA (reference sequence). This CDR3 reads CSANTGFSYNEQFF. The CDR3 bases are TGCAGTGCCAACACAGGGTTCTCCTACAATGAGCAGTTCTTC.

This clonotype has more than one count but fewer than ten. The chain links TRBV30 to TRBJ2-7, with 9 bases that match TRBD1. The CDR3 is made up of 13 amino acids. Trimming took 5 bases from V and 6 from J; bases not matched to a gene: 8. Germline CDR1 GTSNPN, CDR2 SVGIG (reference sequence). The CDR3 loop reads CAWGDRVLGEQYF. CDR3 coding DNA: TGTGCCTGGGGGGACAGGGTCTTGGGCGAGCAGTACTTC.

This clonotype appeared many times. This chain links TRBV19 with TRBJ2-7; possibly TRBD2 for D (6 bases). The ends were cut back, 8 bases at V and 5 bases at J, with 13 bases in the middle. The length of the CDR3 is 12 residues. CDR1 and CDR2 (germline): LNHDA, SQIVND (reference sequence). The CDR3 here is CASGRGEDEQYF. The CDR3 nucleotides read TGTGCCAGTGGTCGCGGGGAGGACGAGCAGTACTTC.

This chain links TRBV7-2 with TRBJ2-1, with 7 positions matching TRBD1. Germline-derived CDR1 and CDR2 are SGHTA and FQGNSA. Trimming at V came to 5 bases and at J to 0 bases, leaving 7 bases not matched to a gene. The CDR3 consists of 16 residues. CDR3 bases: TGTGCCAGCAGCCATACAGGGGCGAGCTCCTACAATGAGCAGTTCTTC. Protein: CASSHTGASSYNEQFF.

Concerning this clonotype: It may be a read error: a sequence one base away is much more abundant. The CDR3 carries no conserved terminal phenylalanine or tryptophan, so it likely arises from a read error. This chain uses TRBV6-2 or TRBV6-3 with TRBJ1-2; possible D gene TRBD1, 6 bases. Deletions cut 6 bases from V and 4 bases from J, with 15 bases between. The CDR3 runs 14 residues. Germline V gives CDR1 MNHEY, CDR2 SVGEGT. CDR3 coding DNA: TGTGCCAGCAGACCTTCAGGGGACTCCTATGGCTACACCTCC. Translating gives CASRPSGDSYGYTS.

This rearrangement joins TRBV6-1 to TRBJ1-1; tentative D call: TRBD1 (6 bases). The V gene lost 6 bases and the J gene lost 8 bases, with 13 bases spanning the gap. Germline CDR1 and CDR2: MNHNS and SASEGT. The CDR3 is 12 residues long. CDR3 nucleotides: TGTGCCAGCAGGGACGGACAGATCGAAGCTTTCTTT. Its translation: CASRDGQIEAFF.

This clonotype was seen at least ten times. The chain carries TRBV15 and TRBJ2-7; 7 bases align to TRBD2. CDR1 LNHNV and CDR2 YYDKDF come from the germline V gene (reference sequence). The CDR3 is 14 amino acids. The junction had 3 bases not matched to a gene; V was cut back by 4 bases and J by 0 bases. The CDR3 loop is CATSKGGSSYEQYF. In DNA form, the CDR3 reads TGTGCCACCAGCAAGGGCGGGAGCTCCTACGAGCAGTACTTC.

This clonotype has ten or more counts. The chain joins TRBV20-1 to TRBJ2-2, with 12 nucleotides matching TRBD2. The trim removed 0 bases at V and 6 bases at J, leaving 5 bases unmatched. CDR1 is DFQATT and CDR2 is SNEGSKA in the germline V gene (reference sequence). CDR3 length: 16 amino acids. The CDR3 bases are TGCAGTGCTAGAGATCCGACTAGCGGGAGTCCCGGGGAGCTGTTTTTT. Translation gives CSARDPTSGSPGELFF.

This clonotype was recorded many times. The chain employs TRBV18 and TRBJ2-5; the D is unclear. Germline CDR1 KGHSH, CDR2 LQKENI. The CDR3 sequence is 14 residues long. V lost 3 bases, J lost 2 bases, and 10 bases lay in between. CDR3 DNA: TGTGCCAGCTCACCGGGGTGGGGTCAAGAGACCCAGTACTTC. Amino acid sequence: CASSPGWGQETQYF. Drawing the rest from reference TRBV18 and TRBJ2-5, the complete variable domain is NAGVMQNPRHLVRRRGQEARLRCSPMKGHSHVYWYRQLPEEGLKFMVYLQKENIIDESGMPKERFSAEFPKEGPSILRIQQVVRGDSAAYFCASSPGWGQETQYFGPGTRLLVL.

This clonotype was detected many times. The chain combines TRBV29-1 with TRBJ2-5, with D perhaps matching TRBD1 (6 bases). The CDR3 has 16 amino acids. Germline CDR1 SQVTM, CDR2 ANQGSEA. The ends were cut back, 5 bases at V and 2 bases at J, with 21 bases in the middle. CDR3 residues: CSVLGGYRADQETQYF. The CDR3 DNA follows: TGCAGCGTTCTGGGCGGATACAGGGCTGATCAAGAGACCCAGTACTTC.

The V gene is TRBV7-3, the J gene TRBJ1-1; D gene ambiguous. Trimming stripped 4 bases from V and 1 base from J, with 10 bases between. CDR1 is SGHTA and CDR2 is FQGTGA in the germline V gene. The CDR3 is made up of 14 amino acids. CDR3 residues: CASSWQRRNTEAFF. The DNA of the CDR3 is TGTGCCAGCAGCTGGCAGAGGAGGAACACTGAAGCTTTCTTT.

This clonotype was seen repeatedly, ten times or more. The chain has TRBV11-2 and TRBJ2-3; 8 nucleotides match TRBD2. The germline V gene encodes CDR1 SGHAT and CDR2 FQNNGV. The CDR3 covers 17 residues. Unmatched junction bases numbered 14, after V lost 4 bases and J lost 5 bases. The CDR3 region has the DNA TGTGCCAGCAGCTCGGGAGGGGCGCGGGCTGGGAAAGATACGCAGTATTTT. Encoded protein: CASSSGGARAGKDTQYF.

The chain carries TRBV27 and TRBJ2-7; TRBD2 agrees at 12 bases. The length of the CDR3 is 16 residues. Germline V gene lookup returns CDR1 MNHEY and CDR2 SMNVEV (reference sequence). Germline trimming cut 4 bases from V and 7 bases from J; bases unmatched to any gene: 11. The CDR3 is CASSSRETSGRGEQYF. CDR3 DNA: TGTGCCAGCAGTTCCAGAGAGACTAGCGGGAGAGGGGAGCAGTACTTC.

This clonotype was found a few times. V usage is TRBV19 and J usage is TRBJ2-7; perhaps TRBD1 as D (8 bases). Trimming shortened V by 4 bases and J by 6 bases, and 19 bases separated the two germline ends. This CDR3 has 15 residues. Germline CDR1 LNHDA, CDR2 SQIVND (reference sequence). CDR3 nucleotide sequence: TGTGCCAGTAGTACCCGGGACAGGCGGGGGTTCGAGCAGTACTTC. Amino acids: CASSTRDRRGFEQYF.

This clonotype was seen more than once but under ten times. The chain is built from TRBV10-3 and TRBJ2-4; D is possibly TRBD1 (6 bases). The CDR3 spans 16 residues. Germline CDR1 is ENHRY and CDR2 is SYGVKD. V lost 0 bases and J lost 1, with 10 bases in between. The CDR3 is CAISESVGQAKNIQYF. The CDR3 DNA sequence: TGTGCCATCAGTGAGTCGGTAGGACAGGCCAAAAACATTCAGTACTTC.

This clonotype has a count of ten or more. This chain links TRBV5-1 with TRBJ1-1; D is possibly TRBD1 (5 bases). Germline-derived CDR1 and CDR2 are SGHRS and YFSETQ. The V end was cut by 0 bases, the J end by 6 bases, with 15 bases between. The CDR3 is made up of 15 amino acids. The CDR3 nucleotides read TGCGCCAGCAGCTTGGGGGGGACCAAAGTCGCTGAAGCTTTCTTT. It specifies CASSLGGTKVAEAFF.

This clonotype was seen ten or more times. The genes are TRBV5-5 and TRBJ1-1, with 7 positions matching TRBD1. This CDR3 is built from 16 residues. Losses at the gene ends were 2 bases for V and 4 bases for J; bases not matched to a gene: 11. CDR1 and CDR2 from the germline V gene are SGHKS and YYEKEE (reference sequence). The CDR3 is CASSLRQGVSSTEAFF. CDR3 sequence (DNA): TGTGCCAGCAGCTTACGACAGGGTGTGAGCAGCACTGAAGCTTTCTTT.

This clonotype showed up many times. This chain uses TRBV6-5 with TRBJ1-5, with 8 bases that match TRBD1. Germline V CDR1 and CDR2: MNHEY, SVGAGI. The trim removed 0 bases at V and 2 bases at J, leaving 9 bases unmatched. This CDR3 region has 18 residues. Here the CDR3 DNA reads TGTGCCAGCAGTTACTCGAATATCCCGGACAGGGGCAATCAGCCCCAGCATTTT. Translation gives CASSYSNIPDRGNQPQHF.

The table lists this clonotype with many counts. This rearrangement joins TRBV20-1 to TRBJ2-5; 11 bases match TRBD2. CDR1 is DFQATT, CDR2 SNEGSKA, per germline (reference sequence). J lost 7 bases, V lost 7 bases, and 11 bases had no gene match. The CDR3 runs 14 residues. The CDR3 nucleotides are TGCAGTGACATAGCGGGAGGGCCTATTGGGACCCAGTACTTC. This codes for CSDIAGGPIGTQYF.

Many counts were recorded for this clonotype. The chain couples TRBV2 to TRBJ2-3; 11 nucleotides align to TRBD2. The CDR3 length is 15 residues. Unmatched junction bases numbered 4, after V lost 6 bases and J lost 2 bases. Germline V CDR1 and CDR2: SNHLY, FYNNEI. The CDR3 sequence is CASRTSGIITDTQYF. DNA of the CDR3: TGTGCCAGCAGGACTAGCGGGATTATCACAGATACGCAGTATTTT.

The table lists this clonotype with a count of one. In DNA form, the CDR3 reads TGTGCCAGCAGCTCGCCCGATCAGCCCCAGCATTTT. Translating gives CASSSPDQPQHF. The chain combines TRBV7-4 with TRBJ1-5, with D hard to call. Trimming pared 4 bases from V and 5 bases from J, leaving 6 bases between. CDR3 length: 12 residues. CDR1 and CDR2 from the germline V gene are SGHVT and SQSDAQ.

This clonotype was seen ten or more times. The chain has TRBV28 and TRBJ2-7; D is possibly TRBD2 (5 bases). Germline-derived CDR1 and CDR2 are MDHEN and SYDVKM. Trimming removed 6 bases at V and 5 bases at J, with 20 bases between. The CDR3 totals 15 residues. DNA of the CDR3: TGTGCCAGCAGCGTCCTCGCGGGCTGGTCTAACGAGCAGTACTTC. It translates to CASSVLAGWSNEQYF.

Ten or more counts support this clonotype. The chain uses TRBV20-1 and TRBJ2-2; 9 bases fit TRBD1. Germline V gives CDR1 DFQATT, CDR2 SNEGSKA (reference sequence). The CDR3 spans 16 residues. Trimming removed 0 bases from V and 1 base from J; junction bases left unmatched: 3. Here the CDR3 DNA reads TGCAGTGCTAGAGAGTCGGGACAGGGGAACACCGGGGAGCTGTTTTTT. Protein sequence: CSARESGQGNTGELFF.

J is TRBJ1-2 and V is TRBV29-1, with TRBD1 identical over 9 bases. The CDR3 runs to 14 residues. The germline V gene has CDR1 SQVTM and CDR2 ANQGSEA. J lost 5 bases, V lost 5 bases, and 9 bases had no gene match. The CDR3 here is CSVSTGGFGYGYTF. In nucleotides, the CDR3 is TGCAGCGTTTCTACAGGGGGCTTTGGGTATGGCTACACCTTC.

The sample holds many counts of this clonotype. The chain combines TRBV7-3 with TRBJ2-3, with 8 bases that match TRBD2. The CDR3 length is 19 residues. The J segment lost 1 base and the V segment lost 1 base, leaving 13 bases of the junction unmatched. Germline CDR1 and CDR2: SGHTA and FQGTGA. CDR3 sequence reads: CASSLKPSGGRIRTDTQYF. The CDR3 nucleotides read TGTGCCAGCAGCTTAAAACCTTCTGGCGGGAGGATTCGCACAGATACGCAGTATTTT.